The TCR beta chain under discussion was sequenced for a study of identifying expanded T cells in peripheral blood (dated by TCRdb to the late 2010s). Concerning the study at large: Four technical replicates, made by sequencing separate aliquots from the same pool of genomic DNA, were compared pairwise. What the study reported, not specific to this receptor: The beta-binomial model significantly reduced the number of clones called differentially abundant and the false-positive rate across all healthy-donor time intervals. Variance in clone template counts between roughly two-week samples significantly increased with total template count across all healthy donors. The authors expected that over much longer intervals, such as months to years, biological variance in healthy repertoires might increase even further. Between technical replicates the binomial model flagged about 1.1 differentially abundant clones, whereas over about 2 weeks the binomial model flagged about 16.4 and over about 4 weeks 19 to 20.

The immunoSEQ Assay, which uses bias-controlled multiplex PCR amplification of genomic DNA, was used to profile TCRbeta CDR3 regions. The paper's data handling went like this. To quantify the absolute abundance of each unique TCRbeta CDR3 region, the sequences were collapsed and filtered. Differential abundance was tested with two models: a binomial (Fisher-equivalent) model and a beta-binomial model that adds time-dependent variance fitted from healthy donors. Clones with fewer than 5 combined templates were removed, and a clone was called differentially abundant if the clone's Benjamini-Hochberg FDR was below 0.01. Beta-binomial variance was modeled as a function of total template count across the two samples using the form v = (b*log(k)+a)^2. In TCRdb, the immuneACCESS table is reduced to in-frame sequences with V and J assigned. These tables do not hold every clone; where another copy was compared, an unresolved V gene accounts for under half, and the others remain unexplained. V, J and clone size reflect that table, while D and trimming were determined from the DNA. Counted in this sample were approximately 130,000 clones; 75% to 90% of them appeared once. The top ten constitute 3.3% of the sample.

During the collection period, no infections or other immune events were recorded for the healthy donors. Healthy-donor blood repertoires served as a training cohort to calibrate time-dependent variance in a beta-binomial model of T-cell clone differential abundance. The training cohort comprised some 10 healthy donors, 3 female and 7 male. On average the donors were approximately 43 years old, and their ages spanned roughly 29 to 64 years. Whole blood from each healthy donor was obtained from a commercial supplier and was collected at three time points roughly two weeks apart. For immunosequencing, genomic DNA was extracted from whole blood that had not been sorted. V and J are trimmed by 1 base and 4 bases, and the gene matches miss 5 bases of the junction. The germline V gene sets CDR1 to SGHTA and CDR2 to FQGNSA. From cysteine to phenylalanine, the CDR3 is 17 amino acids long. Kept here is only the CDR3 DNA, which spans 51 bases and is read in frame from base 1.

Remarks on this clone: The antigen it recognizes is unknown. The record has no base qualities; no much larger clone is one base away.

The sequenced sample consisted of blood. The chain employs TRBV7-2 and TRBJ2-2, with 11 bases in between that match TRBD2. This sequence was found in a person aged 18 to 75 in good health. The sequenced DNA is TGTGCCAGCAGCTTAGGTTTGCTAGCGGGGGGCACCGGGGAGCTGTTTTTT. This translates into CASSLGLLAGGTGELFF. Beyond the CDR3, the reference TRBV7-2 and TRBJ2-2 genes provide the residues; the full variable domain reads: GAGVSQSPSNKVTEKGKDVELRCDPISGHTALYWYRQSLGQGLEFLIYFQGNSAPDKSGLPSDRFSAERTGGSVSTLTIQRTQQEDSAVYLCASSLGLLAGGTGELFFGEGSRLTVL.